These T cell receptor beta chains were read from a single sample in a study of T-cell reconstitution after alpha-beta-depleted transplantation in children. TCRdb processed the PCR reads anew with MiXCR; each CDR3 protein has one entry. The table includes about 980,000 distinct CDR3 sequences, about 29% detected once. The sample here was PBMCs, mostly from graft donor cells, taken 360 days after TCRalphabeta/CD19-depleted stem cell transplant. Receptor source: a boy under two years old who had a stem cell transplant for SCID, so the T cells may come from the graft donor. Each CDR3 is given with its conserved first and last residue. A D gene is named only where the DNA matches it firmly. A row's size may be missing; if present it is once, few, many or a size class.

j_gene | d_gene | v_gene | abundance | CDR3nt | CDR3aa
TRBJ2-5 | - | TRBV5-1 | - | TGCGCCAGCAGCTTGGCGGCATACCAAGAGACCCAGTACTTC | CASSLAAYQETQYF
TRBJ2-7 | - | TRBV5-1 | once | TGCGCCAGCAGCTCCGCGACTAACTCCTACGAGCAGTACTTC | CASSSATNSYEQYF
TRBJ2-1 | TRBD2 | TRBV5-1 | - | TGCGCCAGCAGCTTGAAAGTACTGGCGGGGGGCCCGAATGAGCAGTTCTTC | CASSLKVLAGGPNEQFF
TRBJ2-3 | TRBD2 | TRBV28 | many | TGTGCCAGCAGTCTCGGACTAGCTGCTAGCACAGATACGCAGTATTTT | CASSLGLAASTDTQYF
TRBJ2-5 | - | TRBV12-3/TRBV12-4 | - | TGTGCCAGCAGCTCCCGGGGACCGCCACGGGAGACCCAGTACTTC | CASSSRGPPRETQYF
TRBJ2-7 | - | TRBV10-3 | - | TGTGCCATCGGGCAGGCAATTTCCTACGAGCAGTACTTC | CAIGQAISYEQYF
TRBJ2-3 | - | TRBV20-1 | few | TGCAGTGCCGGGGGTGCAGATACGCAGTATTTT | CSAGGADTQYF
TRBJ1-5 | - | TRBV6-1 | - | TGTGCCAGCAATCTTGGGTTGAGCAATCAGCCCCAGCATTTT | CASNLGLSNQPQHF
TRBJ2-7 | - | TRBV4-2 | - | TGTGCCAGCAGCCAAGAAGTGGCAGGGAAGTCCTACGAGCAGTACTTC | CASSQEVAGKSYEQYF
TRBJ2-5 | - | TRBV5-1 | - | TGCGCCAGCAGCATACAGGGAGGCGTGGAGACCCAGTACTTC | CASSIQGGVETQYF
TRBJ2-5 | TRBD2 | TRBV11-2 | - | TGTGCCAGCAGCTTAGTACCTCTAGCGGGGGGGCTCGGAGAGACCCAGTACTTC | CASSLVPLAGGLGETQYF
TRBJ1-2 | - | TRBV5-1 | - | TGCGCCAGCAGCTTGCCCAACGGAGGGGATAACTATGGCTACACCTTC | CASSLPNGGDNYGYTF
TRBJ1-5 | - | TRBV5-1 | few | TGCGCCAGCAGCTTGGCCGGGTCCGATCAGCCCCAGCATTTT | CASSLAGSDQPQHF
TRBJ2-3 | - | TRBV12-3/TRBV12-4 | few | TGTGCCAGCAGTTCCCGCGGACAAAGCACAGATACGCAGTATTTT | CASSSRGQSTDTQYF
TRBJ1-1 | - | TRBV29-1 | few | TGCAGCGCCGGAAAGGGTTCAGCTGAAGCTTTCTTT | CSAGKGSAEAFF
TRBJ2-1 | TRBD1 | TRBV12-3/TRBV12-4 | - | TGTGCCAGCAGAAGGGGACAGGCCACCTTCAATGAGCAGTTCTTC | CASRRGQATFNEQFF
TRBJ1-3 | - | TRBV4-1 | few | TGCGCCAGCAGCCAAGGGCTAGGTTCCATATATTTT | CASSQGLGSIYF
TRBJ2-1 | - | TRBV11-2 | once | TGTGCCAGCAGCTTAGGGGGCCAGGGAATATTGTTCTTC | CASSLGGQGILFF
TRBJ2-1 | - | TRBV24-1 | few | TGTGCCACCAGTGATTTCCTGGATGAGCAGTTCTTC | CATSDFLDEQFF
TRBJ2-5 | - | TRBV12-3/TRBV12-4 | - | TGTGCCAGCAGTTTCGGAGGGGGGCAGACCCAGTACTTC | CASSFGGGQTQYF
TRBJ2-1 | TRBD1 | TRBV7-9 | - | TGTGCCAGCAGCGCGGACAGGGGGCGAGGGCAGTTCTTC | CASSADRGRGQFF
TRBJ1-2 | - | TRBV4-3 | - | TGCGCCAGCAGCCAAGAGAGTCAGGGAGCCCTTAACTATGGCTACACCTTC | CASSQESQGALNYGYTF
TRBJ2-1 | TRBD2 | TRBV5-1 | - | TGCGCCAGCAGCTTTAGCGGGGGCCCCAATGAGCAGTTCTTC | CASSFSGGPNEQFF
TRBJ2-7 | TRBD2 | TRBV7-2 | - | TGTGCCAGCAGCCCTCGACTAGCGGGTACCTACGAGCAGTACTTC | CASSPRLAGTYEQYF
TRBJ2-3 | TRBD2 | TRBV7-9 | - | TGTGCCAGCAGACCTAGCGGGACCACAGATACGCAGTATTTT | CASRPSGTTDTQYF
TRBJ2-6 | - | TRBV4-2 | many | TGTGCCAGCAGCCAGTCCCAAGGGGCCAACGTCCTGACTTTC | CASSQSQGANVLTF